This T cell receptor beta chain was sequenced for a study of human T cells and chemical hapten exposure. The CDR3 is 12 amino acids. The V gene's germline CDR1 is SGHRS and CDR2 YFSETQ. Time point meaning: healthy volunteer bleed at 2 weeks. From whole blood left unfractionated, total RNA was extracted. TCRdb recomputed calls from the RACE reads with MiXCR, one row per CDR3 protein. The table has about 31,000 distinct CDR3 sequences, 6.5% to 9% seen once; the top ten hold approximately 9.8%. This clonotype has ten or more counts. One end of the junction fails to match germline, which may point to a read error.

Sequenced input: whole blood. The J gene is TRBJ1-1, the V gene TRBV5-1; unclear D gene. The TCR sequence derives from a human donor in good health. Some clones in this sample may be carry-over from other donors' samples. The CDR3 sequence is CASSLDATGVAF. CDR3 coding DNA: TGCGCCAGCAGCTTGGACGCTACCGGGGTAGCCTTT.